This TCR beta chain came from a study of radiation and T cells in renal cell carcinoma. Described time point: blood 4 weeks post-SBRT, at nephrectomy. The treatment is: 15 Gy SBRT to primary tumor, nephrectomy 4 weeks later. TCRdb's table, derived via immunoSEQ multiplex PCR, lists solely in-frame clones and lacks some. Seen here are over 90,000 clones, 84% observed once, and the top ten hold roughly 7.9%. Germline V gene data show CDR1 as MNHEY and CDR2 as SVGAGI. The CDR3 sequence is 14 residues long. The V and J ends lost 1 base and 2 bases respectively, with 9 bases between them. This TCR came from a man aged 55 to 69 with renal cell carcinoma. Sequences were derived from blood, sampled from a patient whose treatment included radiotherapy and nephrectomy. The V and J genes are TRBV6-5 and TRBJ2-7; weak D call: TRBD1 (6 bases). CDR3 DNA sequence: TGTGCCAGCAGTTACTTCCAGGGGACCTACGAGCAGTACTTC. It is translated as CASSYFQGTYEQYF.